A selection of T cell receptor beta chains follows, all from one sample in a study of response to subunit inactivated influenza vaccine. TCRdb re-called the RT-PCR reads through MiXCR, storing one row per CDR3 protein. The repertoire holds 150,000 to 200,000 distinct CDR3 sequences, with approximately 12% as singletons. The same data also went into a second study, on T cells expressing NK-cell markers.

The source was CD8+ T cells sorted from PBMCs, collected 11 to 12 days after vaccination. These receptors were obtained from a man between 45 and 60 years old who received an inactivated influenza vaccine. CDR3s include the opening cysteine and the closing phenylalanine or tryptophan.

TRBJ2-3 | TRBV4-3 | CASSQGSSTDTQYF
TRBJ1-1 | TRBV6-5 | CASSYSNYLDTEAFF
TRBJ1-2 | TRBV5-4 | CASSVKGTDYGYTF
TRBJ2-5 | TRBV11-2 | CASSLSEPPPHKETQYF
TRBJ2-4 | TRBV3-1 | CASSQDPGTKNIQYF
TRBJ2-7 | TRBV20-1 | CSARRQNRDRVHYEQYF
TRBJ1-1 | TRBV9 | CASSSPDRGYEAFF
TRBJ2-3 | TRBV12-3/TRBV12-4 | CASSFIGTDTQYF
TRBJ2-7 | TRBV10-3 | CAISESYSYEQYF
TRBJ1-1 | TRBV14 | CASSQYSVYTEAFF
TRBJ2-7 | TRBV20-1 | CSARDYYGTGGYEQYF
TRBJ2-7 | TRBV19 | CASGPGQDMGEQYF
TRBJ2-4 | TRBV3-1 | CASSQFERQNIQYF
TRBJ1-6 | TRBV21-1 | CASSARDRGDLPPLHF
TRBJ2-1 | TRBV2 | CASSESGVGSYNEQFF
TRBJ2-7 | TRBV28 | CASSIGTGSYEQYF
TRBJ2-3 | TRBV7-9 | CASRTGVDTQYF
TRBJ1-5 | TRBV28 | CASSLVDSNQPQHF
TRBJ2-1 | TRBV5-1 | CASSRPGGYNEQFF
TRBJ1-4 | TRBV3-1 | CASSPTDRGGKLFF
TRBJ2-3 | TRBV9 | CASSASGGATDTQYF
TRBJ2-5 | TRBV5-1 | CASSWTSGREYQETQYF
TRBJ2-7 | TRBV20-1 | CSADGLAGDSYEQYF
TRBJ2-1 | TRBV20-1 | CSARGGNEQFF